This TCR beta chain was identified in a study of cytotoxic CD8 clonotypes in ibrutinib-treated CLL. Study results and caveats: Clonality measured at baseline exceeded age-matched healthy donors, tracking circulating CD8+ T-cell counts. Public clonotypes were seen rarely and were contracted or stable on treatment.

The assay was immunoSEQ multiplex PCR, and TCRdb's table has in-frame clones only and misses some. The sample carries roughly 24,000 clones, less than 80% recorded once. As regards this clone: What it binds is not known.

Trimming removed 3 bases from V and 9 bases from J, with 12 bases in between. This CDR3 has 13 residues. CDR1 is MDHEN and CDR2 is SYDVKM in the germline V gene. Here the sequenced sample was PBMCs, taken before ibrutinib treatment. The TCR was taken from a human donor with chronic lymphocytic leukemia. The chain is built from TRBV28 and TRBJ2-4; D might be TRBD2 (6 bases). CDR3 DNA: TGTGCCAGCAGTTTCTCCGCGCGGGGCATTCAGTACTTC. Translated: CASSFSARGIQYF.